The 17 T cell receptor beta chains given below trace back to one sample, sequenced in a study of response to subunit inactivated influenza vaccine. Each CDR3 protein is one row after TCRdb ran MiXCR on the RT-PCR reads. This table holds about half a million distinct CDR3 sequences, 11% found once. The material sequenced was PBMCs from blood, taken 40 to 50 days after vaccination. These receptors were obtained from a man aged 50-60 years who received an inactivated influenza vaccine.

Only a few counts were recorded for this clonotype. V gene TRBV28 combines with J gene TRBJ1-1; no clear D gene. This CDR3 region has 14 residues. The V end was cut by 1 base, the J end by 5 bases, with 11 bases between. Germline CDR1 reads MDHEN; CDR2 reads SYDVKM. CDR3 amino acids: CASSLLGSRTEAFF. DNA for the CDR3: TGTGCCAGCAGTTTATTAGGTTCTAGAACTGAAGCTTTCTTT.

The genes are TRBV27 and TRBJ2-3; tentative D call: TRBD2 (5 bases). In germline, CDR1 is MNHEY, CDR2 SMNVEV (reference sequence). The germline V and J ends were trimmed by 1 base and 3 bases, with 11 bases remaining between them. The CDR3 length is 15 residues. CDR3 amino acids: CASSLWNEGTDTQYF. The CDR3 DNA follows: TGTGCCAGCAGTTTATGGAACGAGGGAACAGATACGCAGTATTTT.

This sequence joins TRBV28 and TRBJ2-5, with a tentative D call TRBD1 (5 bases). Germline V gene data show CDR1 as MDHEN and CDR2 as SYDVKM. Trimming pared 7 bases from V and 3 bases from J, leaving 36 bases between. The CDR3 is made up of 21 amino acids. CDR3 sequence reads: CASIKPPRMGPDSTSKETQYF. CDR3 coding DNA: TGTGCCAGCATCAAGCCTCCGCGGATGGGGCCTGACTCTACCTCCAAAGAGACCCAGTACTTC.

This clonotype was seen only a few times. The chain employs TRBV7-2 and TRBJ1-2, with TRBD1 as a possible D gene (5 bases). Germline CDR1 is SGHTA and CDR2 is FQGNSA. This CDR3 spans 15 amino acids. V shed 5 bases and J shed 2 bases, with 15 bases lying between them. The CDR3 sequence: CASSPAGRGNYGYTF. The CDR3 DNA reads as TGTGCCAGCAGCCCCGCGGGACGGGGGAACTATGGCTACACCTTC.

This clonotype was observed a few times. The chain links TRBV7-9 to TRBJ2-7; no clear D gene. CDR1 is SEHNR, CDR2 FQNEAQ, per germline (reference sequence). V was shortened by 6 bases and J by 4 bases, with 19 bases between the two germline ends. The CDR3 spans 15 residues. CDR3 protein: CASSHIEVMPYEQYF. CDR3 in DNA: TGTGCCAGCAGTCATATCGAGGTCATGCCGTACGAGCAGTACTTC.

This clonotype was seen only a few times. DNA for the CDR3: TGTGCCAGCAGCTTTGGCCCGGGCACCGGGGAGCTGTTTTTT. Protein: CASSFGPGTGELFF. The chain has TRBV11-2 and TRBJ2-2; D uncertain. Between the trimmed V and J ends, which lost 3 bases and 4 bases, there was a span of 9 bases. Germline CDR1 reads SGHAT; CDR2 reads FQNNGV. The CDR3 runs to 14 residues. The full variable domain, completed using reference TRBV11-2 and TRBJ2-2, is EAGVAQSPRYKIIEKRQSVAFWCNPISGHATLYWYQQILGQGPKLLIQFQNNGVVDDSQLPKDRFSAERLKGVDSTLKIQPAKLEDSAVYLCASSFGPGTGELFFGEGSRLTVL.

This clonotype was observed a few times. The rearrangement uses TRBV6-2 or TRBV6-3 and TRBJ2-7; perhaps D is TRBD1 or TRBD2 (5 bases each). The CDR3 contains 16 residues. Per the germline V gene, CDR1 is MNHEY and CDR2 is SVGEGT. V lost 4 bases, J lost 4 bases, and 20 bases lay in between. CDR3 bases: TGTGCCAGCAGTTCTATCCCGGGGCTAGCAAGTTACGAGCAGTACTTC. Encoded protein: CASSSIPGLASYEQYF.

This clonotype has just a few counts. This chain uses TRBV4-3 with TRBJ1-2; D perhaps matches TRBD1 (5 bases). Germline V CDR1 and CDR2: LGHNA, YSLEER. The CDR3 is made up of 14 amino acids. V was shortened by 0 bases and J by 5 bases, with 10 bases between the two germline ends. This CDR3 reads CASSQDGAGYGYTF. The CDR3 region has the DNA TGCGCCAGCAGCCAAGATGGGGCAGGGTATGGCTACACCTTC.

This clonotype was counted only a few times. The chain employs TRBV6-2 or TRBV6-3 and TRBJ2-1, with D possibly being TRBD2 (5 bases). Germline V gene lookup returns CDR1 MNHEY and CDR2 SVGEGT. V dropped 4 bases and J dropped 15 bases, with 19 bases sitting between them. This CDR3 contains 13 residues. CDR3 sequence reads: CASSSRTPLRPFF. CDR3 nucleotides: TGTGCCAGCAGTTCCAGGACTCCCCTGAGGCCGTTCTTC.

This chain links TRBV5-1 with TRBJ1-2; 7 positions match TRBD1. Germline V gene data show CDR1 as SGHRS and CDR2 as YFSETQ. The CDR3 length is 13 residues. V lost 4 bases to trimming and J lost 3 bases; unmatched junction nucleotides: 3. Written as DNA, the CDR3 is TGCGCCAGCAGCCGCGGGACAGACTATGGCTACACCTTC. Translated: CASSRGTDYGYTF.

A few counts support this clonotype. The J gene is TRBJ2-3, the V gene TRBV5-1, with 10 bases fitting TRBD2. The germline gives CDR1 SGHRS, CDR2 YFSETQ. The junction had 5 bases not matched to a gene; V was cut back by 2 bases and J by 5 bases. The CDR3 has 15 residues. CDR3 nucleotides: TGCGCCAGCAGCTTCCAGCGGGGGGGCGAAGATACGCAGTATTTT. Its translation: CASSFQRGGEDTQYF. The variable domain in full, completed from reference TRBV5-1 and TRBJ2-3, reads KAGVTQTPRYLIKTRGQQVTLSCSPISGHRSVSWYQQTPGQGLQFLFEYFSETQRNKGNFPGRFSGRQFSNSRSEMNVSTLELGDSALYLCASSFQRGGEDTQYFGPGTRLTVL.

The chain joins TRBV7-2 to TRBJ2-5; D not certain. CDR1 and CDR2 (germline): SGHTA, FQGNSA. V was pared by 4 bases and J by 4 bases, with 4 bases between. The CDR3 runs 11 residues. Here the CDR3 DNA reads TGTGCCAGCAGCTGGGCAGAGACCCAGTACTTC. This sequence encodes CASSWAETQYF. The variable domain in full, completed from reference TRBV7-2 and TRBJ2-5, reads GAGVSQSPSNKVTEKGKDVELRCDPISGHTALYWYRQSLGQGLEFLIYFQGNSAPDKSGLPSDRFSAERTGGSVSTLTIQRTQQEDSAVYLCASSWAETQYFGPGTRLLVL.

This clonotype was observed at least ten times. The chain uses TRBV4-3 and TRBJ2-1; 11 bases are a match to TRBD2. This CDR3 spans 15 amino acids. With 5 bases clipped from V and 6 bases from J, the junction kept 6 bases outside the gene matches. Germline CDR1 and CDR2: LGHNA and YSLEER. The CDR3 DNA is TGCGCCAGCAGCTATGTAGCGGGGGGGCCCAATGAGCAGTTCTTC. It translates to CASSYVAGGPNEQFF.

This clonotype was detected only a few times. The chain recombines TRBV9 with TRBJ2-5; D might be TRBD1 or TRBD2, each matching 5 bases. The V end was cut by 0 bases, the J end by 7 bases, with 13 bases between. Germline V CDR1 and CDR2: SGDLS, YYNGEE. This CDR3 is built from 14 residues. CDR3 protein: CASSVEVGPATQYF. The DNA of the CDR3 is TGTGCCAGCAGCGTAGAGGTGGGACCCGCGACCCAGTACTTC.

The V call is TRBV7-9, the J call TRBJ2-1; D not certain. V shed 5 bases and J shed 4 bases, with 12 bases lying between them. The germline gives CDR1 SEHNR, CDR2 FQNEAQ (reference sequence). This CDR3 has 14 amino acids. CDR3: CASSPGPIYNEQFF. In DNA form, the CDR3 reads TGTGCCAGCAGCCCCGGGCCCATTTACAATGAGCAGTTCTTC.

V usage is TRBV3-1 and J usage is TRBJ2-7; 15 nucleotides agree with TRBD2. The CDR3 has 17 amino acids. Germline trimming cut 4 bases from V and 4 bases from J; bases unmatched to any gene: 8. Germline V gene sequence: CDR1 LGHDT, CDR2 YNNKEL (reference sequence). The CDR3 DNA sequence: TGTGCCAGCAGCCCGCCGGGACTAGCGGGGGGACGATACGAGCAGTACTTC. Residues: CASSPPGLAGGRYEQYF.

This clonotype was detected many times. The chain is built from TRBV5-1 and TRBJ2-7, with 8 nucleotides matching TRBD1. Trimming took 0 bases from V and 4 from J; bases not matched to a gene: 6. CDR1 is SGHRS and CDR2 is YFSETQ in the germline V gene. CDR3 size: 15 residues. CDR3 nucleotides: TGCGCCAGCAGCTTGGACACAGGGGGTACGTACGAGCAGTACTTC. It translates to CASSLDTGGTYEQYF.